Shown below are 11 T cell receptor beta chains from a single sample sequenced in a study of blood T cell repertoires in COVID-19. The assay was immunoSEQ multiplex PCR, and TCRdb's table has in-frame clones only and misses some. The data show fewer than 200,000 clones, approximately 80% seen once. Sample: peripheral blood. Source of these receptors: a woman aged 35 to 49 with COVID-19, enrolled during active disease.

The chain joins TRBV19 to TRBJ1-1; no reliable D call. CDR1 and CDR2 from the germline V gene are LNHDA and SQIVND (reference sequence). V was pared by 4 bases and J by 3 bases, with 18 bases between. The CDR3 is 16 residues long. CDR3 sequence: CASSTARTEVYTEAFF. CDR3 coding DNA: TGTGCCAGTAGTACGGCCCGGACTGAGGTATACACTGAAGCTTTCTTT.

This clone was counted once. The chain couples TRBV3-1 (or the pseudogene TRBV3-2) to TRBJ2-2; D is unclear. CDR3 length: 17 residues. Germline CDR1 is LGHDT and CDR2 is YNNKEL (reference sequence). V lost 6 bases and J 3 bases, leaving 20 bases between the germline ends. The CDR3 nucleotides are TGTGCCAGCAGTCGCCTTTCGTTTTCGCCGGACACCGGGGAGCTGTTTTTT. It yields the protein CASSRLSFSPDTGELFF.

This chain joins TRBV30 and TRBJ1-2, with 8 bases matching TRBD1. With V trimmed by 4 bases and J by 9 bases, 7 bases remained unmatched. The germline V gene has CDR1 GTSNPN and CDR2 SVGIG (reference sequence). CDR3 length: 12 amino acids. CDR3 DNA: TGTGCCTGGACCCTGGACAGGGAAAGCTACACCTTC. Translating it yields CAWTLDRESYTF.

The genes are TRBV20-1 and TRBJ2-1, with a possible D match to TRBD1 (6 bases). V lost 6 bases to trimming and J lost 7 bases, with 10 bases between them. Germline CDR1 reads DFQATT; CDR2 reads SNEGSKA (reference sequence). The length of the CDR3 is 11 residues. CDR3 protein: CSAGAKNEQFF. CDR3 DNA: TGCAGTGCGGGGGCCAAAAATGAGCAGTTCTTC.

The chain is built from TRBV2 and TRBJ2-1; possibly TRBD1 for D (6 bases). Germline-derived CDR1 and CDR2 are SNHLY and FYNNEI. V lost 0 bases and J 9 bases, leaving 9 bases between the germline ends. The CDR3 has 13 residues. CDR3 amino acids: CASSEARGSEQFF. The CDR3 DNA is TGTGCCAGCAGTGAAGCCAGGGGCAGTGAGCAGTTCTTC.

The J gene is TRBJ2-2, the V gene TRBV30, with a weak D call TRBD1 (5 bases). Trimming left V 8 bases short and J 6 bases short, with 19 bases between. The germline CDR1 and CDR2 sequences are GTSNPN and SVGIG (reference sequence). The CDR3 is made up of 14 amino acids. For the CDR3, the DNA is TGTGCCGGGGCCTGGGGCTCGGGCGCCGGGGAGCTGTTTTTT. Residues: CAGAWGSGAGELFF.

This sequence joins TRBV6-1 and TRBJ1-1; 7 positions agree with TRBD1. CDR3 length equals 19 residues. J gave up 1 base and V 0 bases, and 14 bases lay outside the gene matches. The germline CDR1 and CDR2 sequences are MNHNS and SASEGT. In DNA form, the CDR3 reads TGTGCCAGCAGTGAAGCTGCGCCAGGGGGTATCGGTAAGAACACTGAAGCTTTCTTT. Translation: CASSEAAPGGIGKNTEAFF.

The chain combines TRBV7-2 with TRBJ1-2, with unresolved D. CDR1 and CDR2 (germline): SGHTA, FQGNSA. V was clipped by 1 base and J by 2 bases, with 8 bases between them. The CDR3 totals 14 residues. CDR3 sequence reads: CASSLGPGNYGYTF. The CDR3 region has the DNA TGTGCCAGCAGCTTAGGGCCCGGGAACTATGGCTACACCTTC.

The table lists this clone with a few counts. V is TRBV2 and J is TRBJ1-5; D is possibly TRBD1 (6 bases). The CDR3 spans 14 residues. The V end lost 7 bases, the J end lost 3 bases, and 13 bases lay between the germline ends. Looked up from germline, CDR1 is SNHLY and CDR2 is FYNNEI. The CDR3 nucleotides are TGTGCCAGCAACAACAGGGCGATCAATCAGCCCCAGCATTTT. It translates to CASNNRAINQPQHF.

The J gene is TRBJ2-5, the V gene TRBV7-3, with 8 bases fitting TRBD1. The CDR3 contains 16 residues. CDR1 SGHTA and CDR2 FQGTGA come from the germline V gene. The V segment lost 2 bases and the J segment 4 bases; nucleotides outside the gene matches: 9. The CDR3 here is CASSLAPQGARETQYF. For the CDR3, the DNA is TGTGCCAGCAGCTTAGCACCCCAGGGGGCGCGAGAGACCCAGTACTTC.

The genes are TRBV2 and TRBJ1-5, with 10 bases aligning to TRBD1. The CDR3 length is 16 residues. Per the germline V gene, CDR1 is SNHLY and CDR2 is FYNNEI. The V gene end was trimmed by 2 bases and the J gene end by 5 bases; junction bases not matched to a gene: 6. For the CDR3, the DNA is TGTGCCAGCAGTGAACCGGGACAGGGGTCCGATCAGCCCCAGCATTTT. Translation: CASSEPGQGSDQPQHF.